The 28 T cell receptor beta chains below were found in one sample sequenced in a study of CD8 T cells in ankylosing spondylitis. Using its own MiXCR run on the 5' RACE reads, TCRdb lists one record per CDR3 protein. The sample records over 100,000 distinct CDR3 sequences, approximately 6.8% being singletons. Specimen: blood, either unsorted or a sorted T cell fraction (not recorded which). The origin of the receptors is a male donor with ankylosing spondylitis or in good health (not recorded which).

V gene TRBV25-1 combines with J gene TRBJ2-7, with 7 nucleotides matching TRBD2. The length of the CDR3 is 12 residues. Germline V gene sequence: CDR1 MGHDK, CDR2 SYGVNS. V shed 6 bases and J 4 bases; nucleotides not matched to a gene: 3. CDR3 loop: CASRAGGYEQYF. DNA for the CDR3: TGTGCCAGCAGGGCCGGGGGGTACGAGCAGTACTTC.

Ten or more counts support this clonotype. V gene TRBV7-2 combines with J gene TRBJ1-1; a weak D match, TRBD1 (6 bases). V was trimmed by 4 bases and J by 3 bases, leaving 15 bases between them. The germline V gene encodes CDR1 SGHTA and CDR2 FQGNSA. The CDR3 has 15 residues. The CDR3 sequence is CASSWGTTGDTEAFF. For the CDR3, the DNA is TGTGCCAGCAGCTGGGGGACAACGGGGGACACTGAAGCTTTCTTT.

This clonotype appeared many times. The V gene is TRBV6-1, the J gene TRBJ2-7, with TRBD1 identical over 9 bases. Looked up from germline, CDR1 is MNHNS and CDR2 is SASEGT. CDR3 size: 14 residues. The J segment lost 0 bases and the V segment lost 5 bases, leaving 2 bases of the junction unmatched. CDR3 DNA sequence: TGTGCCAGCAGTACAGGGGGCTTCTCCTACGAGCAGTACTTC. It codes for CASSTGGFSYEQYF.

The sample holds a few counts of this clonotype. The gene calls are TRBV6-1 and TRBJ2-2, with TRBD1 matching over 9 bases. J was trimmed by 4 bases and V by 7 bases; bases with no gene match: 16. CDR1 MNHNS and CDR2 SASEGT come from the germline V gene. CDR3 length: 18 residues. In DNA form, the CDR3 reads TGTGCCAGCACTCGATTCCGCGTCGGGACAGGGTCCACCGGGGAGCTGTTTTTT. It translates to CASTRFRVGTGSTGELFF.

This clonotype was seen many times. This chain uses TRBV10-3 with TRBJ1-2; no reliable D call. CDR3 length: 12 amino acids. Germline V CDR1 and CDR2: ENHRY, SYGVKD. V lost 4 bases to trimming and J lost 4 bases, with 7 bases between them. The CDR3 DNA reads TGTGCCATCAGTGGAGTGAGCTATGGCTACACCTTC. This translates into CAISGVSYGYTF.

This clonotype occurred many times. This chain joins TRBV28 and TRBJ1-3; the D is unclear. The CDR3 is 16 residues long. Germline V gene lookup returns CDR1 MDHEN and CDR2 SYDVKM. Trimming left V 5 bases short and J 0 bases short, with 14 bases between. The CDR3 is CASSPTLTDSGNTIYF. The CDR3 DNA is TGTGCCAGCAGTCCCACTCTTACAGACTCTGGAAACACCATATATTTT.

The CDR3 nucleotides read TGTGCCTGGAGCGGGACGATTAGCACAGATACGCAGTATTTT. It specifies CAWSGTISTDTQYF. V is TRBV30 and J is TRBJ2-3; the D gene could be TRBD1 or TRBD2 (5 bases each). CDR3 length: 14 amino acids. Germline V gives CDR1 GTSNPN, CDR2 SVGIG (reference sequence). Trimming removed 3 bases from V and 0 bases from J, with 10 bases in between.

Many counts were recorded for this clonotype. CDR3 in amino acids: CASSLALDSSSYEQYF. CDR3 nucleotides: TGCGCCAGCAGCTTGGCCTTGGACAGCAGCTCCTACGAGCAGTACTTC. The chain couples TRBV5-1 to TRBJ2-7; the D gene is possibly TRBD1 (6 bases). The CDR3 consists of 16 residues. CDR1 SGHRS and CDR2 YFSETQ come from the germline V gene. Trimming left V 0 bases short and J 0 bases short, with 13 bases between.

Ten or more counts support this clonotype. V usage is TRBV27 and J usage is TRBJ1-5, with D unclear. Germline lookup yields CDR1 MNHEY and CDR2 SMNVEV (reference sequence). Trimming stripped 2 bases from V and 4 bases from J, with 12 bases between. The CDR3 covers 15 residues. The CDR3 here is CASSLEFTQNQPQHF. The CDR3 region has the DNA TGTGCCAGCAGTTTAGAGTTCACACAAAATCAGCCCCAGCATTTT.

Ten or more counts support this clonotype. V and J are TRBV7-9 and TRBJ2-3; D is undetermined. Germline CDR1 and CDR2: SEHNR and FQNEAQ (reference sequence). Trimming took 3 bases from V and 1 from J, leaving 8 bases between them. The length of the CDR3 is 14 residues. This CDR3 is CASSFEVGTDTQYF. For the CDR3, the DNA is TGTGCCAGCAGCTTCGAAGTGGGCACAGATACGCAGTATTTT.

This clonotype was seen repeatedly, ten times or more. This CDR3 reads CSAGPLISGIQETQYF. Written as DNA, the CDR3 is TGCAGTGCTGGACCACTAATTAGCGGGATACAAGAGACCCAGTACTTC. The chain employs TRBV20-1 and TRBJ2-5; 8 positions match TRBD2. The CDR3 consists of 16 residues. The germline CDR1 and CDR2 sequences are DFQATT and SNEGSKA (reference sequence). The ends lost 5 bases at V and 2 bases at J; junction bases unmatched: 13.

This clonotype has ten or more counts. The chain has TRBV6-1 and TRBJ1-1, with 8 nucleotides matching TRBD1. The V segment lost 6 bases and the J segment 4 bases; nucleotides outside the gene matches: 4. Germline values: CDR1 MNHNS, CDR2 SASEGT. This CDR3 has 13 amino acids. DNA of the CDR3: TGTGCCAGCAGGTGGACAGGGAGCACTGAAGCTTTCTTT. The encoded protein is CASRWTGSTEAFF.

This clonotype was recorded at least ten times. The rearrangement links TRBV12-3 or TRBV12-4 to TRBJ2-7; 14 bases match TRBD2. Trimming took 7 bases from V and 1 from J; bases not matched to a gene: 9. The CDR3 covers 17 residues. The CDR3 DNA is TGTGCCAGCACTCTGGGGACTAGCGGGGGAGAGTCCTACGAGCAGTACTTC. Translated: CASTLGTSGGESYEQYF.

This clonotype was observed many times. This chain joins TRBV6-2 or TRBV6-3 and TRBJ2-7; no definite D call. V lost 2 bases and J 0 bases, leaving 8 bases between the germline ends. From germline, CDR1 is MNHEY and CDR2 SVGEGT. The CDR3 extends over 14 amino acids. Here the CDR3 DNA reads TGTGCCAGCAGTTACGACGTCAGCTCCTACGAGCAGTACTTC. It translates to CASSYDVSSYEQYF.

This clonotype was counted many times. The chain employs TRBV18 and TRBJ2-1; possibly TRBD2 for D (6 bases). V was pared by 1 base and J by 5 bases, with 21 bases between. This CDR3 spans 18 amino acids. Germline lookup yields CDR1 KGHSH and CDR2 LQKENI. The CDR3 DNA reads TGTGCCAGCTCACCACTCCTCTACGGGAGTATAAGCAACAATGAGCAGTTCTTC. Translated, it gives CASSPLLYGSISNNEQFF.

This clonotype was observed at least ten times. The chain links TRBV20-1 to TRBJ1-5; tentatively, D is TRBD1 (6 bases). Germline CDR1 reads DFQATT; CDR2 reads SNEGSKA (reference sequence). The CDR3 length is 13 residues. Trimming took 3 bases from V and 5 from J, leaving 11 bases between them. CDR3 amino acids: CSARAQGYQPQHF. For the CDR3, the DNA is TGCAGTGCTAGGGCGCAGGGGTATCAGCCCCAGCATTTT.

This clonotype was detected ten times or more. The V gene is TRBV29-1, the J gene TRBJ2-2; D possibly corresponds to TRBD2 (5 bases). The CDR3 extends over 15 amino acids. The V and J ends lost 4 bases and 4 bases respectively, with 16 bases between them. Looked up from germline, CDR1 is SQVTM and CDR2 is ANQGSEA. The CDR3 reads CSVVGSGSGTGELFF. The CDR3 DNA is TGCAGCGTTGTTGGGTCGGGGTCGGGCACCGGGGAGCTGTTTTTT.

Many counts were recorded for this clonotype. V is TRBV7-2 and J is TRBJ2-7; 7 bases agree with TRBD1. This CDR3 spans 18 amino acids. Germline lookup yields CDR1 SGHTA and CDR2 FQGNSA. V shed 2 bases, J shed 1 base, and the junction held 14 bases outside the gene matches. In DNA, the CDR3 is TGTGCCAGCAGCTTATCGGCCAGGGGGTTCCGCGGTTCCTACGAGCAGTACTTC. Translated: CASSLSARGFRGSYEQYF. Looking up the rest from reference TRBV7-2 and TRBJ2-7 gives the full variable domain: GAGVSQSPSNKVTEKGKDVELRCDPISGHTALYWYRQSLGQGLEFLIYFQGNSAPDKSGLPSDRFSAERTGGSVSTLTIQRTQQEDSAVYLCASSLSARGFRGSYEQYFGPGTRLTVT.

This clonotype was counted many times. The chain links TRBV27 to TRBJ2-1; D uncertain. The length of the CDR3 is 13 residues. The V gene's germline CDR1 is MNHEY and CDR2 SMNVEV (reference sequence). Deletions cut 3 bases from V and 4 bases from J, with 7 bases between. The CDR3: CASSFLGYNEQFF. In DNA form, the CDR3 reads TGTGCCAGCAGTTTTCTTGGATACAATGAGCAGTTCTTC.

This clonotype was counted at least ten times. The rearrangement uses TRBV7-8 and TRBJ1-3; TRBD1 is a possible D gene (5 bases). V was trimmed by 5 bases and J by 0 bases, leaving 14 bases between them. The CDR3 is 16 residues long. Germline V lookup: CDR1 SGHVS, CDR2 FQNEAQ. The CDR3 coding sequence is TGTGCCAGCAGCACACAGGCCCTCAGCTCTGGAAACACCATATATTTT. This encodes CASSTQALSSGNTIYF.

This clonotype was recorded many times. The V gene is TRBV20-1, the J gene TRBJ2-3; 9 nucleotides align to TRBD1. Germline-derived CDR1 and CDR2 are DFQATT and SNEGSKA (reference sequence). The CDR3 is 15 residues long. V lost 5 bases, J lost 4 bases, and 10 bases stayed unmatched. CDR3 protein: CSAPTGGSRADTQYF. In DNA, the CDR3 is TGCAGTGCTCCGACAGGGGGTTCCCGGGCAGATACGCAGTATTTT.

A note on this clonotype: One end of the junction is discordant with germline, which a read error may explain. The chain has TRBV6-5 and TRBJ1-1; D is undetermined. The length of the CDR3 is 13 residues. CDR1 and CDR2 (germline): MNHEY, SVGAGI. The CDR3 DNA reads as TGTGCCAGCCGTTACTCGCGTGGGCCCTTGGCTTTCTTT. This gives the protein CASRYSRGPLAFF.

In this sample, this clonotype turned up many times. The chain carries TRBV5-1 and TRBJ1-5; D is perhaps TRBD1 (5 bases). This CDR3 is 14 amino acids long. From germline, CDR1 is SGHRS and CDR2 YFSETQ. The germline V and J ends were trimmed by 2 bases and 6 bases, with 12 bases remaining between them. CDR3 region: CASSLTGSPQPQHF. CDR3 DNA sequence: TGCGCCAGCAGCTTAACAGGCTCCCCTCAGCCCCAGCATTTT. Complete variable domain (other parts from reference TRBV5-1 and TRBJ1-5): KAGVTQTPRYLIKTRGQQVTLSCSPISGHRSVSWYQQTPGQGLQFLFEYFSETQRNKGNFPGRFSGRQFSNSRSEMNVSTLELGDSALYLCASSLTGSPQPQHFGDGTRLSIL.

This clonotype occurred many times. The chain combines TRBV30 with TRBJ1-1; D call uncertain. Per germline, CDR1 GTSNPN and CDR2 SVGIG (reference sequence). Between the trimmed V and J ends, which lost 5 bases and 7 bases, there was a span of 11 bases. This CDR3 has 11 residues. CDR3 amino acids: CAWGRIDEAFF. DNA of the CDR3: TGTGCCTGGGGCAGAATCGATGAAGCTTTCTTT. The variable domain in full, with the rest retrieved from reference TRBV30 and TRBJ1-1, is SQTIHQWPATLVQPVGSPLSLECTVEGTSNPNLYWYRQAAGRGLQLLFYSVGIGQISSEVPQNLSASRPQDRQFILSSKKLLLSDSGFYLCAWGRIDEAFFGQGTRLTVV.

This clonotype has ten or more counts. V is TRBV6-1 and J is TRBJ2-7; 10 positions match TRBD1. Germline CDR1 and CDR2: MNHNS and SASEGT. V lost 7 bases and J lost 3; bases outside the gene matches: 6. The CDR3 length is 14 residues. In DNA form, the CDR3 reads TGTGCCAGCAACCAGGACAGGGGGTTCTACGAGCAGTACTTC. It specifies CASNQDRGFYEQYF.

CDR3 residues: CASSLGQERYTDTQYF. CDR3 DNA: TGCGCCAGCAGCTTGGGGCAGGAGAGGTACACAGATACGCAGTATTTT. This chain connects TRBV5-1 to TRBJ2-3, with D unresolved. This CDR3 contains 16 residues. CDR1 and CDR2 (germline): SGHRS, YFSETQ. V lost 0 bases, J lost 2 bases, and 13 bases lay in between.

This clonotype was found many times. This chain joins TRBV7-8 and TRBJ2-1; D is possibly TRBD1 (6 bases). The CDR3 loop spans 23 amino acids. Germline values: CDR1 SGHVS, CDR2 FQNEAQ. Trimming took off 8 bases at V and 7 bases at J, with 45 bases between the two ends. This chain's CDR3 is CASRSTRPKQVSDRLQGPNEQFF. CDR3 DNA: TGTGCCAGCCGTTCAACGCGCCCAAAACAGGTCTCCGACCGTCTCCAGGGGCCAAATGAGCAGTTCTTC.

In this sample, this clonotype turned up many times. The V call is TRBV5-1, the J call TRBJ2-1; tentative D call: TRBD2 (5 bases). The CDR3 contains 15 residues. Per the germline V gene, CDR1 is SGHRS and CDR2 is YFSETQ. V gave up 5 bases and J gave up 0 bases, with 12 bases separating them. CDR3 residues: CASRGSGSSYNEQFF. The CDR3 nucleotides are TGCGCCAGCAGGGGTTCGGGAAGCTCCTACAATGAGCAGTTCTTC.